This is a list of T cell receptor beta chains from one sample in a study of blood T cell repertoires in COVID-19. Sequenced by immunoSEQ multiplex PCR; TCRdb stores in-frame clones only, minus some. The sample includes about 170,000 clones, around 81% of them seen just once. Sequenced input: peripheral blood. The receptors were sampled from a man aged 65 to 85 with active or convalescent COVID-19. The CDR3 runs from the conserved cysteine through the conserved F or W. Fields, in order: V gene, D gene, J gene, CDR3 length, clone size, CDR3 DNA, CDR3 protein. D genes are given only for firm matches. Rows give clone size only sometimes, using once, few, many, or a class for an expanded clone.

V: TRBV30; D: TRBD1; J: TRBJ2-6; length: 18; size: NA; DNA: TGTGCCTGGAGACCCTTGGACAGGTTCTTATCTGGGGCCAACGTCCTGACTTTC; CDR3: CAWRPLDRFLSGANVLTF
V: TRBV2; D: NA; J: TRBJ1-2; length: 15; size: NA; DNA: TGTGCCAGCAGTGAGGAACAGACCCTTGACTATGGCTACACCTTC; CDR3: CASSEEQTLDYGYTF
V: TRBV5-1; D: TRBD2; J: TRBJ2-1; length: 14; size: NA; DNA: TGCGCCAGCCGATTAGCGGGAGCCTACAATGAGCAGTTCTTC; CDR3: CASRLAGAYNEQFF
V: TRBV7-8; D: NA; J: TRBJ1-1; length: 14; size: NA; DNA: TGTGCCAGCAGCTTAGCCAGCAGGGGCCCTGAAGCTTTCTTT; CDR3: CASSLASRGPEAFF
V: TRBV11-2; D: NA; J: TRBJ1-2; length: 16; size: NA; DNA: TGTGCCAGCAGCTCGGGAGGGGGGGTATTTAACTATGGCTACACCTTC; CDR3: CASSSGGGVFNYGYTF
V: TRBV5-1; D: NA; J: TRBJ1-1; length: 15; size: NA; DNA: TGCGCCAGCAGCTTGTCGACTTTGCGGGGCACTGAAGCTTTCTTT; CDR3: CASSLSTLRGTEAFF
V: TRBV5-8; D: NA; J: TRBJ2-3; length: 14; size: NA; DNA: TGTGCCAGCCAGACCTGGAGGGAAACAGATACGCAGTATTTT; CDR3: CASQTWRETDTQYF
V: TRBV7-3; D: NA; J: TRBJ2-5; length: 13; size: NA; DNA: TGTGCCAGCAGCTGGACAGCACAAGAGACCCAGTACTTC; CDR3: CASSWTAQETQYF
V: TRBV6-1; D: TRBD1; J: TRBJ1-5; length: 16; size: few; DNA: TGTGCCAGCAGTGAATATGGGGACAGTACTAATCAGCCCCAGCATTTT; CDR3: CASSEYGDSTNQPQHF
V: TRBV30; D: NA; J: TRBJ1-2; length: 15; size: NA; DNA: TGTGCCTGGAGTGTGAACAGCTACTCGGGGAGGGGCTACACCTTC; CDR3: CAWSVNSYSGRGYTF
V: TRBV28; D: TRBD2; J: TRBJ2-1; length: 19; size: few; DNA: TGTGCCAGCCGATCTTCCGGGACTAGCGGGTCAGGAACCTACAATGAGCAGTTCTTC; CDR3: CASRSSGTSGSGTYNEQFF
V: TRBV27; D: TRBD1; J: TRBJ2-3; length: 12; size: NA; DNA: TGTGCCAGCAGCCTCGGACAGGGGCGAAAGTATTTT; CDR3: CASSLGQGRKYF
V: TRBV30; D: TRBD1; J: TRBJ2-7; length: 14; size: NA; DNA: TGTGCCTGGAAAACCCGGACAGGGGACTACGAGCAGTACTTC; CDR3: CAWKTRTGDYEQYF
V: TRBV29-1; D: NA; J: TRBJ2-1; length: 9; size: NA; DNA: TGCAGCGTGGGGACAGAGCAGTTCTTC; CDR3: CSVGTEQFF
V: TRBV5-8; D: TRBD1; J: TRBJ2-6; length: 18; size: NA; DNA: TGTGCCAGCAGCGTCCCCGGGACAGGGAAAACTGGGGCCAACGTCCTGACTTTC; CDR3: CASSVPGTGKTGANVLTF
V: TRBV4-2; D: NA; J: TRBJ2-7; length: 15; size: once; DNA: TGTGCCAGCAGCCAAGGGGGTTCAGGGGCCTACGAGCAGTACTTC; CDR3: CASSQGGSGAYEQYF
V: TRBV24-1; D: TRBD2; J: TRBJ2-1; length: 15; size: NA; DNA: TGTGCCACCAGTGATTCCGGCGGGGGGAACAATGAGCAGTTCTTC; CDR3: CATSDSGGGNNEQFF
V: TRBV19; D: NA; J: TRBJ2-2; length: 15; size: once; DNA: TGTGCCAGTAGGTGGGATGGGCAGGGAACCGGGGAGCTGTTTTTT; CDR3: CASRWDGQGTGELFF
V: TRBV18; D: TRBD2; J: TRBJ2-1; length: 15; size: NA; DNA: TGTGCCAGCTCACCAGGACTAGCTGGGGGCAATGAGCAGTTCTTC; CDR3: CASSPGLAGGNEQFF
V: TRBV6-6; D: NA; J: TRBJ1-3; length: 15; size: NA; DNA: TGTGCCAGCAGTTCGGAGACCCGCTCTGGAAACACCATATATTTT; CDR3: CASSSETRSGNTIYF
V: TRBV6-2/TRBV6-3; D: NA; J: TRBJ2-6; length: 16; size: NA; DNA: TGTGCCAGCAGCTGGGCCGACACGACAGGGGCCAACGTCCTGACTTTC; CDR3: CASSWADTTGANVLTF
V: TRBV19; D: TRBD1; J: TRBJ1-5; length: 16; size: NA; DNA: TGTGCCAGTAGTATCCTTCCGGGACAGCTCAATCAGCCCCAGCATTTT; CDR3: CASSILPGQLNQPQHF
V: TRBV7-9; D: TRBD1; J: TRBJ1-2; length: 15; size: NA; DNA: TGTGCCAGCAGCTTATGGGACAGGGTTAACTATGGCTACACCTTC; CDR3: CASSLWDRVNYGYTF
V: TRBV7-9; D: NA; J: TRBJ1-4; length: 16; size: NA; DNA: TGTGCCAGCAGCTCTCGGTTGGGCAGGTTTAATGAAAAACTGTTTTTT; CDR3: CASSSRLGRFNEKLFF
V: TRBV2; D: NA; J: TRBJ2-1; length: 15; size: NA; DNA: TGTGCCAGCAGTGAGTTTACTACCTCCTACAATGAGCAGTTCTTC; CDR3: CASSEFTTSYNEQFF
V: TRBV5-8; D: TRBD1; J: TRBJ1-2; length: 14; size: NA; DNA: TGTGCCAGCAGCCGGACAGGGGTCTCGTATGGCTACACCTTC; CDR3: CASSRTGVSYGYTF
V: TRBV28; D: TRBD1; J: TRBJ1-1; length: 15; size: NA; DNA: TGTGCCAGCACCGTTACAGGAGGGGGCGGCACTGAAGCTTTCTTT; CDR3: CASTVTGGGGTEAFF
V: TRBV7-8; D: TRBD1; J: TRBJ2-7; length: 18; size: once; DNA: TGTGCCAGCAGCTCAGGAACCCCGGGACAGTCGATTACCTACGAGCAGTACTTC; CDR3: CASSSGTPGQSITYEQYF
V: TRBV28; D: NA; J: TRBJ1-2; length: 15; size: NA; DNA: TGTGCCAGCAGTTCCCCTGGGGGGGTAGGGTATGGCTACACCTTC; CDR3: CASSSPGGVGYGYTF
V: TRBV5-1; D: TRBD1; J: TRBJ2-3; length: 15; size: NA; DNA: TGCGCCAGCAGCTTGGGGGTCTCGACAGGGGATACGCAGTATTTT; CDR3: CASSLGVSTGDTQYF
V: TRBV6-6; D: TRBD1; J: TRBJ2-2; length: 15; size: NA; DNA: TGTGCCAGCATTACGGGACAGACTAACACCGGGGAGCTGTTTTTT; CDR3: CASITGQTNTGELFF
V: TRBV5-4; D: TRBD2; J: TRBJ2-1; length: 15; size: few; DNA: TGTGCCAGCCGGCTTACTAGCGCATCCTACAATGAGCAGTTCTTC; CDR3: CASRLTSASYNEQFF
V: TRBV11-2; D: TRBD1; J: TRBJ2-3; length: 14; size: NA; DNA: TGTGCCAGCGGGGGGACAGGGGGCACAGATACGCAGTATTTT; CDR3: CASGGTGGTDTQYF
V: TRBV9; D: TRBD2; J: TRBJ2-5; length: 16; size: NA; DNA: TGTGCCAGCAGCGTAGACGGGAGGAGGAGGGGCGAGACCCAGTACTTC; CDR3: CASSVDGRRRGETQYF
V: TRBV10-3; D: NA; J: TRBJ1-5; length: 15; size: NA; DNA: TGTGCCATCAGTGAGTCCGGCCCCGCGGGTCAGCCCCAGCATTTT; CDR3: CAISESGPAGQPQHF
V: TRBV30; D: TRBD1; J: TRBJ2-1; length: 16; size: NA; DNA: TGTGCCTGGAGCCGACAGGGGGCCGTACTACAAAATGAGCAGTTCTTC; CDR3: CAWSRQGAVLQNEQFF
V: TRBV5-8; D: NA; J: TRBJ2-5; length: 13; size: NA; DNA: TGTGCCAGCAGCTTGGCGTACCAAGAGACCCAGTACTTC; CDR3: CASSLAYQETQYF
V: TRBV7-6; D: NA; J: TRBJ1-2; length: 14; size: NA; DNA: TGTGCCAGCAGCCATCGCGGACAGATGGCTGGCTACACCTTC; CDR3: CASSHRGQMAGYTF
V: TRBV18; D: NA; J: TRBJ2-7; length: 12; size: NA; DNA: TGTGCCACCTCCTACGGAGGCTACGAGCAGTACTTC; CDR3: CATSYGGYEQYF
V: TRBV5-1; D: TRBD1; J: TRBJ1-4; length: 17; size: NA; DNA: TGCGCCAGCAGCTTTAATATTGTGACAGGGCTAAAAGAAAAACTGTTTTTT; CDR3: CASSFNIVTGLKEKLFF
V: TRBV28; D: TRBD2; J: TRBJ2-7; length: 12; size: NA; DNA: TGTGCCAGCAGTTTAGTAGCGGGCGAGCAGTACTTC; CDR3: CASSLVAGEQYF
V: TRBV5-1; D: TRBD1; J: TRBJ1-1; length: 17; size: few; DNA: TGCGCCAGCAGCTTGGCGGCAGGAGGGGGCTTGGGCACTGAAGCTTTCTTT; CDR3: CASSLAAGGGLGTEAFF
V: TRBV4-3; D: NA; J: TRBJ1-5; length: 13; size: few; DNA: TGCGCCAGCAGCCAAGGGCTGAATCAGCCCCAGCATTTT; CDR3: CASSQGLNQPQHF
V: TRBV19; D: TRBD1; J: TRBJ1-5; length: 14; size: NA; DNA: TGTGCCAGTAACCCGGGACAGAAGGGGCAGCCCCAGCATTTT; CDR3: CASNPGQKGQPQHF
V: TRBV19; D: NA; J: TRBJ1-4; length: 16; size: NA; DNA: TGTGCCAGTAGTATAATCGTGACCCGCGGTAATGAAAAACTGTTTTTT; CDR3: CASSIIVTRGNEKLFF
V: TRBV25-1; D: TRBD2; J: TRBJ2-7; length: 14; size: NA; DNA: TGTGCCAGCAGTCCAACTAGCGGGAGGGAGGAGCAGTACTTC; CDR3: CASSPTSGREEQYF